A selection of T cell receptor beta chains follows, all from one sample in a study of T cell changes during pregnancy in multiple sclerosis. Profiling relied on immunoSEQ multiplex PCR, and the TCRdb table lists in-frame clones only, not all of them. The table lists just under 65,000 clones, around 96% of them singletons, with around 2.5% in the top ten. Specimen: CD8+ T cells from peripheral blood mononuclear cells, collected after pregnancy. The receptor source for this set is a female donor with multiple sclerosis, enrolled in a pregnancy study. Both conserved end residues are part of each CDR3. The D gene is left open where the match is weak. Only part of the rows carry a size: once, few, many, or a class if the clone is expanded.

clone_size j_call v_call d_call cdr3_aa cdr3_nt
once TRBJ2-2 TRBV28 TRBD1 CARDRALTGELFF TGTGCCAGGGACAGGGCGCTCACCGGGGAGCTGTTTTTT
NA TRBJ1-2 TRBV2 NA CASFKTAATYGYTF TGTGCCAGCTTTAAGACAGCCGCTACCTATGGCTACACCTTC
few TRBJ2-1 TRBV7-9 NA CASSFPGRNDNEQFF TGTGCCAGCAGCTTTCCAGGAAGAAATGACAATGAGCAGTTCTTC
NA TRBJ2-7 TRBV5-1 NA CASSPGRGARDEQYF TGCGCCAGCAGCCCGGGGAGAGGGGCGCGGGACGAGCAGTACTTC
NA TRBJ2-3 TRBV29-1 TRBD1 CSAPGQDNTDTQYF TGCAGCGCACCGGGACAGGACAACACAGATACGCAGTATTTT
NA TRBJ2-5 TRBV28 TRBD1 CASSLGQGAGETQYF TGTGCCAGCAGTTTAGGGCAGGGGGCAGGGGAGACCCAGTACTTC
NA TRBJ1-3 TRBV7-9 NA CASSSTTDSPGNTIYF TGTGCCAGCAGCTCAACAACAGACAGCCCTGGAAACACCATATATTTT
NA TRBJ2-3 TRBV27 NA CASTGTWSTDTQYF TGTGCCAGCACCGGGACTTGGAGCACAGATACGCAGTATTTT
NA TRBJ1-3 TRBV7-9 NA CASSLRDTPGNTIYF TGTGCCAGCAGCCTAAGGGACACTCCTGGAAACACCATATATTTT
few TRBJ2-5 TRBV7-9 NA CASSSDDYRHEVETQYF TGTGCCAGCAGCTCCGATGACTACCGTCACGAGGTAGAGACCCAGTACTTC
NA TRBJ2-5 TRBV27 NA CASSSTGRETQYF TGTGCCAGCAGTAGCACAGGGCGCGAGACCCAGTACTTC
NA TRBJ2-1 TRBV5-1 TRBD2 CASSPLDRDYYSGSNEQFF TGCGCCAGCAGCCCGTTAGATCGGGACTACTACTCGGGGAGCAATGAGCAGTTCTTC
NA TRBJ2-7 TRBV5-6 TRBD2 CASSFLASGISYEQYF TGTGCCAGCAGCTTTCTCGCTAGCGGGATCTCCTACGAGCAGTACTTC
NA TRBJ1-5 TRBV7-2 NA CASRSTVDSGNQPQHF TGTGCCAGCCGCTCTACCGTCGACAGTGGCAATCAGCCCCAGCATTTT
once TRBJ1-2 TRBV29-1 NA CSVEVRDGYTF TGCAGCGTTGAAGTGAGGGATGGCTACACCTTC
NA TRBJ2-2 TRBV29-1 TRBD1 CSVDLGTGAPGELFF TGCAGCGTTGACTTGGGGACAGGGGCCCCCGGGGAGCTGTTTTTT
NA TRBJ2-1 TRBV7-9 TRBD2 CASSTLSGSNYNEQFF TGTGCCAGCAGCACCCTAAGCGGGAGTAACTACAATGAGCAGTTCTTC
NA TRBJ2-1 TRBV28 TRBD2 CASSLEGLVFMNEQFF TGTGCCAGCAGTTTAGAGGGACTAGTCTTTATGAATGAGCAGTTCTTC
NA TRBJ2-3 TRBV28 TRBD1 CASSHPLDPGGLDTQYF TGTGCCAGCAGTCACCCCCTGGATCCAGGGGGTCTAGATACGCAGTATTTT
NA TRBJ2-7 TRBV6-5 NA CASTPYERATYEQYF TGTGCCAGCACGCCCTATGAGAGGGCAACCTACGAGCAGTACTTC
NA TRBJ1-2 TRBV6-5 TRBD1 CASSPGQSYGYTF TGTGCCAGCAGCCCGGGACAGAGCTATGGCTACACCTTC
NA TRBJ1-1 TRBV18 NA CASSPSGGTNTEAFF TGTGCCAGCTCACCATCGGGAGGGACCAACACTGAAGCTTTCTTT
NA TRBJ1-1 TRBV27 TRBD1 CASSLRDRGGTEAFF TGTGCCAGCAGTTTAAGGGACAGGGGTGGCACTGAAGCTTTCTTT
NA TRBJ2-4 TRBV5-6 NA CASNSGTLGNIQYF TGTGCCAGCAACTCCGGGACTCTCGGGAACATTCAGTACTTC
NA TRBJ2-7 TRBV6-5 NA CASSYSPGTDYEQYF TGTGCCAGCAGTTACTCACCCGGGACTGACTACGAGCAGTACTTC
NA TRBJ2-1 TRBV4-2 NA CASSLSQQRATNEQFF TGTGCCAGCAGCCTGAGTCAGCAGCGGGCAACTAATGAGCAGTTCTTC
NA TRBJ2-1 TRBV4-2 NA CASSQTLGNEQFF TGTGCCAGCAGCCAAACCCTCGGCAATGAGCAGTTCTTC
NA TRBJ2-7 TRBV29-1 NA CSAIRGEQYF TGCAGCGCCATTAGGGGGGAGCAGTACTTC
once TRBJ2-7 TRBV30 NA CAWRAPGSPDYEQYF TGTGCCTGGAGAGCCCCCGGGAGCCCTGACTACGAGCAGTACTTC
once TRBJ2-7 TRBV6-1 TRBD2 CASSGLAGVDEQYF TGTGCCAGCAGTGGACTAGCGGGAGTTGACGAGCAGTACTTC
NA TRBJ2-1 TRBV28 TRBD2 CASYSRESYNEQFF TGTGCCAGTTACTCGCGGGAGTCCTACAATGAGCAGTTCTTC
once TRBJ2-1 TRBV28 NA CASSLGDSYNEQFF TGTGCCAGCAGTTTAGGAGACAGTTACAATGAGCAGTTCTTC
NA TRBJ2-2 TRBV10-3 TRBD1 CATRPRTGSTGELFF TGTGCCACCCGACCCCGGACAGGAAGCACCGGGGAGCTGTTTTTT
NA TRBJ2-1 TRBV5-4 NA CASSLVQGFYNEQFF TGTGCCAGCAGCTTGGTTCAGGGTTTCTACAATGAGCAGTTCTTC
NA TRBJ1-2 TRBV13 NA CASSPAGGAHYGYTF TGTGCCAGCAGCCCAGCCGGGGGAGCACACTATGGCTACACCTTC
NA TRBJ2-7 TRBV7-9 TRBD1 CASSTGQGVVGQYF TGTGCCAGCAGCACCGGACAGGGGGTAGTAGGGCAGTACTTC
NA TRBJ2-1 TRBV27 TRBD2 CASTRGGAPYNEQFF TGTGCCAGCACCCGGGGGGGGGCTCCCTACAATGAGCAGTTCTTC
once TRBJ2-7 TRBV29-1 TRBD1 CSVETGGRYEQYF TGCAGCGTTGAAACAGGGGGCCGGTACGAGCAGTACTTC
NA TRBJ2-7 TRBV18 TRBD2 CASSPRAGIYEQYF TGTGCCAGCTCACCACGAGCGGGGATCTACGAGCAGTACTTC
NA TRBJ1-4 TRBV9 NA CASSVERGSNEKLFF TGTGCCAGCAGCGTAGAAAGGGGATCAAATGAAAAACTGTTTTTT
NA TRBJ2-7 TRBV6-6 TRBD2 CASSYASSGLYEQYF TGTGCCAGCAGTTATGCGTCTAGCGGACTGTACGAGCAGTACTTC
NA TRBJ2-7 TRBV10-3 TRBD2 CAIRGTSSYEQYF TGTGCCATCAGAGGGACTAGCTCCTACGAGCAGTACTTC
once TRBJ2-1 TRBV9 TRBD2 CASSPTSVPSYNEQFF TGTGCCAGCAGTCCAACTAGCGTTCCCTCCTACAATGAGCAGTTCTTC
NA TRBJ2-2 TRBV25-1 TRBD1 CASSVSGTGAGELFF TGTGCCAGCAGTGTCTCCGGGACAGGGGCCGGGGAGCTGTTTTTT
NA TRBJ2-3 TRBV13 TRBD2 CASSSILAEGTDTQYF TGTGCCAGCAGCTCAATACTAGCGGAGGGCACAGATACGCAGTATTTT
NA TRBJ2-7 TRBV28 NA CASSLTGTYEQYF TGTGCCAGCAGTTTAACCGGGACCTACGAGCAGTACTTC
NA TRBJ1-1 TRBV5-1 NA CASSLGGEYTEAFF TGCGCCAGCAGCTTGGGGGGCGAGTACACTGAAGCTTTCTTT
once TRBJ1-1 TRBV7-9 NA CAGRAMTEAFF TGTGCCGGGAGGGCGATGACTGAAGCTTTCTTT
NA TRBJ2-2 TRBV11-3 TRBD2 CASSLSLAGDTGELFF TGTGCCAGCAGCTTGTCACTAGCGGGAGACACCGGGGAGCTGTTTTTT
NA TRBJ2-5 TRBV12-2 NA CASRLAPGTGEETQYF TGTGCAAGTCGCTTAGCACCCGGGACAGGGGAAGAGACCCAGTACTTC
NA TRBJ2-3 TRBV2 TRBD2 CASSEDRSGLASDTQYF TGTGCCAGCAGCGAGGACAGGTCGGGACTAGCGTCCGATACGCAGTATTTT
NA TRBJ1-2 TRBV6-5 NA CASSYSSGAEYGYTF TGTGCCAGCAGTTACTCGAGCGGGGCTGAGTATGGCTACACCTTC
NA TRBJ2-2 TRBV1 NA CTSSRATVGRGKGGELFF TGCACCAGCAGCCGCGCGACCGTGGGGCGGGGGAAGGGCGGGGAGCTGTTTTTT
NA TRBJ1-2 TRBV5-6 NA CASSSPRRGYGYTF TGTGCCAGCAGCTCGCCCCGCCGAGGGTATGGCTACACCTTC
NA TRBJ1-1 TRBV5-6 TRBD1 CASSLAAQGALLTEAFF TGTGCCAGCAGCTTGGCCGCGCAGGGGGCGCTTTTGACTGAAGCTTTCTTT
NA TRBJ2-1 TRBV29-1 TRBD1 CSVELGTGRNEQFF TGCAGCGTTGAGTTGGGGACAGGGCGAAATGAGCAGTTCTTC
NA TRBJ2-1 TRBV28 NA CASSLSLLEDQKNEQFF TGTGCCAGCAGTTTATCCCTTTTGGAGGATCAAAAGAATGAGCAGTTCTTC
NA TRBJ1-4 TRBV19 NA CASSMPVFNEKLFF TGTGCCAGTAGTATGCCGGTTTTTAATGAAAAACTGTTTTTT
NA TRBJ2-5 TRBV18 TRBD1 CASSTTGPQETQYF TGTGCCAGCTCAACGACAGGGCCCCAAGAGACCCAGTACTTC